The following is a T cell receptor (beta chain) sequence with its context. The antigen remains unidentified. These data originate in a study of T cell responses to AZD1222 COVID-19 vaccine. The wider study: Doses given second, at about 4 or about 12 weeks, were pooled.

Study-wide points: Nearly half of unique spike-specific TCRs reportedly avoided B.1.351 and B.1.1.7 mutated regions.

Sequencing used immunoSEQ multiplex PCR; TCRdb keeps in-frame clones, though not all of them. The sample has some 140,000 clones, around 92% seen once. This receptor was taken from an adult in good health. The specimen was peripheral blood, collected on day 0 of AZD1222 vaccination.

CDR3 DNA: TGTGCCAGCAGCAAACGCACAGATACGCAGTATTTT. Amino acids: CASSKRTDTQYF. This rearrangement joins TRBV21-1 to TRBJ2-3. TRBV21-1 is shown as a pseudogene. This CDR3 has 12 residues.